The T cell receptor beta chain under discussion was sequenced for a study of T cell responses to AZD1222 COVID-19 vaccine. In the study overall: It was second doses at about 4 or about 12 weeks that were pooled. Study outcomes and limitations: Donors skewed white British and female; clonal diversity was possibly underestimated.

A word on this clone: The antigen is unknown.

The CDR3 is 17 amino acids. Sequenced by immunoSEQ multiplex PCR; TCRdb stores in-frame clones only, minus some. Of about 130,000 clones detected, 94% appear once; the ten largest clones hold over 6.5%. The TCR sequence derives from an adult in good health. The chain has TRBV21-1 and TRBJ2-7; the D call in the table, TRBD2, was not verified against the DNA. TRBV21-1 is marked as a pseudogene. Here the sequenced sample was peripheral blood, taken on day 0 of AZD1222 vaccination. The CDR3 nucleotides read TGTGCCAGCAGCAAAGAGGGACTAGCGGGAGGGTCTTACGAGCAGTACTTC. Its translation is CASSKEGLAGGSYEQYF.